Listed below are T cell receptor beta chains from one sample, sequenced in a study of a mutant IDH1 vaccine in newly diagnosed glioma. Their target antigens are unknown. Profiled with immunoSEQ multiplex PCR; TCRdb holds only in-frame clones, not every one. Of about 53,000 clones detected, 65% to 90% appear once; the ten largest clones hold 3.1%. Specimen: PBMCs, collected from a glioma patient whose treatment included an IDH1 peptide vaccine. The source is a woman between 18 and 30 years old with glioma. Some clones in this sample may be carry-over from other donors' samples. CDR3s include the opening cysteine and the closing phenylalanine or tryptophan. The order of the fields is J gene, V gene, CDR3 protein.

j_call: TRBJ2-5; v_call: TRBV29-1; cdr3_aa: CSVSLAGVRETQYF
j_call: TRBJ1-5; v_call: TRBV27; cdr3_aa: CASSSLNINQPQHF
j_call: TRBJ1-1; v_call: TRBV6-5; cdr3_aa: CASSSPTGVRNTEAFF
j_call: TRBJ1-1; v_call: TRBV19; cdr3_aa: CASVVRPGEAFF
j_call: TRBJ1-2; v_call: TRBV29-1; cdr3_aa: CSVLSGGNYGYTF
j_call: TRBJ1-1; v_call: TRBV7-2; cdr3_aa: CASSLEWLNTEAFF
j_call: TRBJ1-2; v_call: TRBV4-1; cdr3_aa: CASSQSVGIYGYTF
j_call: TRBJ1-1; v_call: TRBV12-5; cdr3_aa: CASGSRGMGITEAFF
j_call: TRBJ2-7; v_call: TRBV19; cdr3_aa: CASSIRGSSYEQYF
j_call: TRBJ2-7; v_call: TRBV6-1; cdr3_aa: CASSGDSSYEQYF
j_call: TRBJ1-2; v_call: TRBV7-2; cdr3_aa: CASSLFGRTSSYYGYTF
j_call: TRBJ1-4; v_call: TRBV9; cdr3_aa: CASNPTGNEKLFF
j_call: TRBJ2-7; v_call: TRBV10-3; cdr3_aa: CAISESRGNTYEQYF
j_call: TRBJ1-2; v_call: TRBV6-1; cdr3_aa: CASSVSGEGVGGYTF
j_call: TRBJ2-1; v_call: TRBV9; cdr3_aa: CASSVGGRGNNEQFF
j_call: TRBJ2-1; v_call: TRBV14; cdr3_aa: CASSPGLAGSTYNEQFF
j_call: TRBJ1-5; v_call: TRBV12-5; cdr3_aa: CASGLTVNQPQHF
j_call: TRBJ2-1; v_call: TRBV5-4; cdr3_aa: CAFGSSYNEQFF